The 27 T cell receptor beta chains below all came from one sample that was sequenced in a study of cytomegalovirus exposure and HLA in healthy donors. PCR amplification relied on 60 Vbeta primers (plus 13 Jbeta primers). The assay was immunoSEQ multiplex PCR, and TCRdb's table has in-frame clones only and misses some. The sample yields around 170,000 clones, roughly 80% seen once. The sequencing input was PBMCs. All receptors derive from a man between 50 and 59 years old in good health and CMV-seronegative.

The count of this clone is one. The V call is TRBV7-8, the J call TRBJ2-7; perhaps TRBD1 as D (5 bases). In germline, CDR1 is SGHVS, CDR2 FQNEAQ. The CDR3 extends over 13 amino acids. The V end was cut by 5 bases, the J end by 9 bases, with 17 bases between. CDR3 protein: CASSTRQTLGQYF. CDR3 DNA: TGTGCCAGCAGCACCCGACAGACCTTGGGGCAGTACTTC.

CDR3 coding DNA: TGCGCCAGCAGCCCCTCAGCCCGGGGGGCGGGACAGCCCCAGCATTTT. It specifies CASSPSARGAGQPQHF. The chain carries TRBV4-3 and TRBJ1-5, with TRBD1 as a possible D gene (6 bases). Trimming removed 4 bases from V and 7 bases from J, with 20 bases in between. There are 16 residues in the CDR3. Germline CDR1 is LGHNA and CDR2 is YSLEER.

The chain combines TRBV10-3 with TRBJ1-1, with 10 positions matching TRBD1. CDR3 size: 17 residues. Germline CDR1 ENHRY, CDR2 SYGVKD. V dropped 5 bases and J dropped 0; count of bases not matched to a gene: 9. The chain's CDR3 is CAISKLLGQGVNTEAFF. CDR3 nucleotides: TGTGCCATCAGTAAATTATTAGGACAGGGGGTGAACACTGAAGCTTTCTTT.

V is TRBV5-8 and J is TRBJ2-2, with 7 bases matching TRBD1. CDR1 is SGHTS, CDR2 YDEGEE, per germline. The V and J ends lost 4 bases and 7 bases, in that order; junction bases with no gene match: 10. There are 15 residues in the CDR3. The chain's CDR3 is CASSRHRGPNGELFF. The CDR3 nucleotides are TGTGCCAGCAGCCGCCACAGGGGCCCCAACGGGGAGCTGTTTTTT. The entire variable domain, with the rest obtained from reference TRBV5-8 and TRBJ2-2, is as follows: EAGVTQSPTHLIKTRGQQATLRCSPISGHTSVYWYQQALGLGLQFLLWYDEGEERNRGNFPPRFSGRQFPNYSSELNVNALELEDSALYLCASSRHRGPNGELFFGEGSRLTVL.

This chain uses TRBV19 with TRBJ1-2, with 8 bases that match TRBD1. This CDR3 has 12 amino acids. J was trimmed by 7 bases and V by 7 bases; bases with no gene match: 5. Germline V gene lookup returns CDR1 LNHDA and CDR2 SQIVND (reference sequence). The CDR3 region is CASTRQGIGYTF. The CDR3 DNA reads TGTGCCAGTACCAGACAGGGGATTGGCTACACCTTC. Using reference TRBV19 and TRBJ1-2 for the parts outside the CDR3, the full variable domain is DGGITQSPKYLFRKEGQNVTLSCEQNLNHDAMYWYRQDPGQGLRLIYYSQIVNDFQKGDIAEGYSVSREKKESFPLTVTSAQKNPTAFYLCASTRQGIGYTFGSGTRLTVV.

J is TRBJ2-5 and V is TRBV7-9; 9 nucleotides align to TRBD1. The CDR3 has 14 residues. The trim removed 5 bases at V and 1 base at J, leaving 2 bases unmatched. Germline assignment: CDR1 SEHNR and CDR2 FQNEAQ (reference sequence). CDR3 loop: CASSATGGQETQYF. The CDR3 DNA reads as TGTGCCAGCAGCGCGACAGGGGGCCAAGAGACCCAGTACTTC.

The CDR3 region is CASSLVRGGAAETQYF. The DNA of the CDR3 is TGTGCCAGCAGCTTAGTTCGCGGGGGGGCGGCTGAGACCCAGTACTTC. The chain joins TRBV7-9 to TRBJ2-5; TRBD2 agrees at 9 bases. J was trimmed by 5 bases and V by 1 base; bases with no gene match: 8. The CDR3 runs to 16 residues. Germline V CDR1 and CDR2: SEHNR, FQNEAQ (reference sequence). Variable domain in full (rest from reference TRBV7-9 and TRBJ2-5): DTGVSQNPRHKITKRGQNVTFRCDPISEHNRLYWYRQTLGQGPEFLTYFQNEAQLEKSRLLSDRFSAERPKGSFSTLEIQRTEQGDSAMYLCASSLVRGGAAETQYFGPGTRLLVL.

In DNA form, the CDR3 reads TGTGCCATCAGCGGGTTTAGTGGAGATACGCAGTATTTT. This gives the protein CAISGFSGDTQYF. J is TRBJ2-3 and V is TRBV10-3; D unclear. The V gene's germline CDR1 is ENHRY and CDR2 SYGVKD. The V end lost 6 bases, the J end lost 5 bases, and 12 bases lay between the germline ends. This CDR3 has 13 amino acids.

The chain uses TRBV5-1 and TRBJ2-1; TRBD1 agrees at 7 bases. Germline assignment: CDR1 SGHRS and CDR2 YFSETQ. With V trimmed by 5 bases and J by 5 bases, 4 bases remained unmatched. The CDR3 length is 13 residues. The CDR3 here is CASRRDSDNEQFF. CDR3 DNA sequence: TGCGCCAGCAGAAGGGACAGTGACAATGAGCAGTTCTTC. The complete variable domain, with remaining parts taken from reference TRBV5-1 and TRBJ2-1, reads KAGVTQTPRYLIKTRGQQVTLSCSPISGHRSVSWYQQTPGQGLQFLFEYFSETQRNKGNFPGRFSGRQFSNSRSEMNVSTLELGDSALYLCASRRDSDNEQFFGPGTRLTVL.

The chain combines TRBV27 with TRBJ2-1, with 8 bases fitting TRBD2. In germline, CDR1 is MNHEY, CDR2 SMNVEV (reference sequence). The junction had 10 bases not matched to a gene; V was cut back by 2 bases and J by 4 bases. The CDR3 is 17 amino acids. DNA for the CDR3: TGTGCCAGCAGTTTAGAGGTCGGGCTAGCGGGTTACAATGAGCAGTTCTTC. Amino acids: CASSLEVGLAGYNEQFF.

The V and J genes are TRBV5-8 and TRBJ2-6, with 8 bases that match TRBD1. Trimming at V came to 5 bases and at J to 0 bases, leaving 10 bases not matched to a gene. CDR3 size: 18 residues. Germline CDR1 SGHTS, CDR2 YDEGEE. CDR3 sequence (DNA): TGTGCCAGCAGTTCTGGACAGGGCAGTCTCTCTGGGGCCAACGTCCTGACTTTC. Its translation is CASSSGQGSLSGANVLTF.

There are a few counts of this clone. The chain carries TRBV5-4 and TRBJ1-6; possible D gene TRBD1, 5 bases. Germline lookup yields CDR1 SGHNT and CDR2 YYREEE (reference sequence). Between the trimmed V and J ends, which lost 2 bases and 8 bases, there was a span of 14 bases. CDR3 length: 15 amino acids. The CDR3 DNA is TGTGCCAGCAGCTTCTCAGGGAATAGTGATTCACCCCTCCACTTT. Its protein product is CASSFSGNSDSPLHF.

The chain combines TRBV4-3 with TRBJ2-6; 9 positions match TRBD2. The CDR3 contains 18 residues. From germline, CDR1 is LGHNA and CDR2 YSLEER. V was pared by 1 base and J by 2 bases, with 6 bases of the junction left unmatched. CDR3 DNA sequence: TGCGCCAGCAGCCAAGGGTTAGCGGGGGAAACTGGGGCCAACGTCCTGACTTTC. Translation: CASSQGLAGETGANVLTF.

In regard to this clone: The junction and the germline gene differ at one end; a read error may be behind it. V usage is TRBV7-9 and J usage is TRBJ1-5; D is possibly TRBD1 (5 bases). Per germline, CDR1 SEHNR and CDR2 FQNEAQ (reference sequence). This CDR3 is 17 amino acids long. CDR3 in DNA: TGTTCCAGCAGCTTAGCGCATGACAGCACTAGCAATCAGCCCCAGCATTTT. Protein sequence: CSSSLAHDSTSNQPQHF.

This clone was seen only once. This CDR3 is CASSLRQGLTGELFF. In DNA form, the CDR3 reads TGTGCCAGCAGCTTAAGACAGGGTCTCACCGGGGAGCTGTTTTTT. The chain carries TRBV7-8 and TRBJ2-2, with TRBD1 matching 7 bases. After removal of 2 bases from V and 4 bases from J, the junction contained 4 bases not matched to a gene. The CDR3 is 15 residues long. CDR1 is SGHVS, CDR2 FQNEAQ, per germline.

The chain employs TRBV5-1 and TRBJ1-1; a possible D gene is TRBD1 (6 bases). V was pared by 0 bases and J by 6 bases, with 9 bases between. The CDR3 has 13 amino acids. Per the germline V gene, CDR1 is SGHRS and CDR2 is YFSETQ. CDR3 bases: TGCGCCAGCAGCTTGGGACAGGCACCTGAAGCTTTCTTT. The encoded protein is CASSLGQAPEAFF.

This chain uses TRBV5-1 with TRBJ1-1, with a tentative D call TRBD1 (6 bases). The CDR3 has 16 residues. Germline assignment: CDR1 SGHRS and CDR2 YFSETQ. V shed 2 bases and J shed 0 bases, with 14 bases lying between them. CDR3 DNA sequence: TGCGCCAGCAGCTTCTATATACAGGGATTGAACACTGAAGCTTTCTTT. This encodes CASSFYIQGLNTEAFF. The complete variable domain, with remaining parts taken from reference TRBV5-1 and TRBJ1-1, reads KAGVTQTPRYLIKTRGQQVTLSCSPISGHRSVSWYQQTPGQGLQFLFEYFSETQRNKGNFPGRFSGRQFSNSRSEMNVSTLELGDSALYLCASSFYIQGLNTEAFFGQGTRLTVV.

The V call is TRBV7-8, the J call TRBJ1-2, with a possible D match to TRBD1 (6 bases). The germline V and J ends were trimmed by 3 bases and 2 bases, with 10 bases remaining between them. Germline loops: CDR1 SGHVS, CDR2 FQNEAQ. The CDR3 sequence is 14 residues long. The CDR3 reads CASSFSGTNYGYTF. The CDR3 DNA follows: TGTGCCAGCAGCTTTTCCGGGACAAACTATGGCTACACCTTC.

J is TRBJ2-6 and V is TRBV6-5; tentatively, D is TRBD1 (5 bases). CDR3 length: 14 amino acids. The germline V gene encodes CDR1 MNHEY and CDR2 SVGAGI. V was pared by 4 bases and J by 2 bases, with 6 bases between. The CDR3 protein is CASSSGTGANVLTF. The CDR3 DNA reads TGTGCCAGCAGTTCAGGGACTGGGGCCAACGTCCTGACTTTC.

The gene calls are TRBV12-5 and TRBJ1-3, with a weak D call TRBD1 (5 bases). Deletions cut 3 bases from V and 0 bases from J, with 6 bases between. Germline loops: CDR1 LGHNT, CDR2 FRNRAP. This CDR3 comprises 14 residues. Here the CDR3 reads CASGFDSSGNTIYF. In nucleotides, the CDR3 is TGTGCTAGTGGTTTTGACAGCTCTGGAAACACCATATATTTT.

This sequence joins TRBV11-2 and TRBJ2-4; maybe TRBD1 (8 bases). Germline-derived CDR1 and CDR2 are SGHAT and FQNNGV. The CDR3 totals 17 residues. Trimming removed 5 bases at V and 3 bases at J, with 20 bases between. The DNA of the CDR3 is TGTGCCAGCAGCAGCGACAGGGGAGGGATGGGCAAAAACATTCAGTACTTC. It encodes CASSSDRGGMGKNIQYF.

The chain joins TRBV19 to TRBJ2-2; 9 positions match TRBD1. The CDR3 totals 17 residues. CDR1 and CDR2 from the germline V gene are LNHDA and SQIVND (reference sequence). With V trimmed by 5 bases and J by 0 bases, 7 bases remained unmatched. CDR3 in DNA: TGTGCCAGTAGTGGACTACACAGGGGGCCGAACACCGGGGAGCTGTTTTTT. Translation gives CASSGLHRGPNTGELFF.

The genes are TRBV6-5 and TRBJ1-2; unclear D gene. CDR3 length equals 12 residues. Germline V gene sequence: CDR1 MNHEY, CDR2 SVGAGI. V was cut by 0 bases and J by 4 bases, with 3 bases left in between. For the CDR3, the DNA is TGTGCCAGCAGTTACTCGAGCTATGGCTACACCTTC. It translates to CASSYSSYGYTF.

This clone was observed a handful of times. V usage is TRBV6-5 and J usage is TRBJ2-3; TRBD2 agrees at 7 bases. CDR1 MNHEY and CDR2 SVGAGI come from the germline V gene. V gave up 7 bases and J gave up 3 bases; unmatched junction bases: 10. This CDR3 contains 15 residues. The CDR3 DNA follows: TGTGCCAGCACCCACCGGGGGGTTGGGACAGATACGCAGTATTTT. As protein: CASTHRGVGTDTQYF.

The V gene is TRBV29-1, the J gene TRBJ1-1, with D tentatively TRBD1 (6 bases). The CDR3 extends over 14 amino acids. The V end was cut by 7 bases, the J end by 5 bases, with 20 bases between. Germline-derived CDR1 and CDR2 are SQVTM and ANQGSEA. The CDR3 sequence: CSALTGWGRTEAFF. CDR3 bases: TGCAGCGCCCTTACAGGGTGGGGACGGACTGAAGCTTTCTTT. Based on the CDR3 plus reference TRBV29-1 and TRBJ1-1, the full variable domain is SAVISQKPSRDICQRGTSLTIQCQVDSQVTMMFWYRQQPGQSLTLIATANQGSEATYESGFVIDKFPISRPNLTFSTLTVSNMSPEDSSIYLCSALTGWGRTEAFFGQGTRLTVV.

The chain is built from TRBV18 and TRBJ2-2; D is uncertain. Germline V CDR1 and CDR2: KGHSH, LQKENI. This CDR3 comprises 14 residues. Trimming removed 8 bases at V and 0 bases at J, with 10 bases between. The CDR3 nucleotides are TGTGCCAGCGAACGAGTTTCGAACACCGGGGAGCTGTTTTTT. This encodes CASERVSNTGELFF.

There are a few counts of this clone. The chain couples TRBV6-1 to TRBJ1-1; the D is unclear. The V end lost 3 bases, the J end lost 7 bases, and 9 bases lay between the germline ends. The CDR3 length is 12 residues. Germline CDR1 MNHNS, CDR2 SASEGT. In DNA, the CDR3 is TGTGCCAGCAGTGAGCAAGGAGATGAAGCTTTCTTT. It yields the protein CASSEQGDEAFF.